The T cell receptor (beta chain) under discussion was sequenced for a study of patients and donors after allogeneic stem cell transplantation. This clonotype has only a few counts. TCRdb reprocessed the RT-PCR reads with MiXCR, giving one entry per CDR3 protein. Of about 200,000 distinct CDR3 sequences in the sample, more than 35% were seen once. The CDR3 is made up of 14 amino acids. CDR1 WNHNN and CDR2 SYGVQD come from the germline V gene (reference sequence). Between the trimmed V and J ends, which lost 5 bases and 0 bases, there was a span of 8 bases. Material: blood, either unsorted or a sorted T cell fraction (not recorded which). This TCR derives from a human donor who was either an allogeneic HSCT recipient or a stem cell or donor lymphocyte infusion donor (not recorded which). It is not recorded whose cells these are; they may come from a transplant donor. The V and J genes are TRBV10-1 and TRBJ1-3; D is undetermined. The chain's CDR3 is CASSPGSSGNTIYF. The CDR3 region has the DNA TGCGCCAGCAGTCCGGGGAGCTCTGGAAACACCATATATTTT.